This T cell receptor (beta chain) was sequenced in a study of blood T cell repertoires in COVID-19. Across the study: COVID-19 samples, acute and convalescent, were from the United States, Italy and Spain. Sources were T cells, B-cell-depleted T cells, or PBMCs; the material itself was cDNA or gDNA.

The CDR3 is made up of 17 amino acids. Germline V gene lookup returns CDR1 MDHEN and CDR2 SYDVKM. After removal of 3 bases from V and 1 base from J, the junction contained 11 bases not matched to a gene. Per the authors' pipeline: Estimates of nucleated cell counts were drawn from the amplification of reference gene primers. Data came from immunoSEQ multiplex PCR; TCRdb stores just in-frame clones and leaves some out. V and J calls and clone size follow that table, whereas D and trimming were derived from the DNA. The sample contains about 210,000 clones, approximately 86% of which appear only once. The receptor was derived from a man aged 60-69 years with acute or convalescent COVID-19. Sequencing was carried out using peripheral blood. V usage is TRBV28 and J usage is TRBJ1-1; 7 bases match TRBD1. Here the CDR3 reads CASSFIVGGERNTEAFF. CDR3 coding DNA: TGTGCCAGCAGTTTTATAGTAGGGGGCGAGAGGAACACTGAAGCTTTCTTT. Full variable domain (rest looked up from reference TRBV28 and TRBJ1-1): DVKVTQSSRYLVKRTGEKVFLECVQDMDHENMFWYRQDPGLGLRLIYFSYDVKMKEKGDIPEGYSVSREKKERFSLILESASTNQTSMYLCASSFIVGGERNTEAFFGQGTRLTVV.